This paragraph covers one T cell receptor beta chain sequence. Antigen specificity is unknown. This record belongs to a study of shared clonotypes between healthy human individuals. Overall study context: CD8 memory received one plate per donor, CD8 naive two, CD4 memory three and CD4 naive three.

Study-wide results and limits: Shared clonotypes: 4.5% to 6.5% naive CD4, around 4% naive CD8, over 2% memory CD4, approximately 0.4% memory CD8. The study's rarefaction showed incomplete sorted-subset sequencing despite large depth.

Germline CDR1 and CDR2: SGHRS and YFSETQ. V shed 3 bases and J 2 bases; nucleotides not matched to a gene: 5. The CDR3 is made up of 14 amino acids. Recent acute infections and vaccinations were absent in the healthy HIV-negative adult donors. The assay was immunoSEQ multiplex PCR, and TCRdb's table has in-frame clones only and misses some. The table has around 200,000 clones, 80% to 95% seen once. This chain connects TRBV5-1 to TRBJ2-7, with TRBD1 matching 7 bases. The sample consisted of naive CD4+ T cells sorted from blood. The subset here: CD45RA+ positively selected. The clonotype originates from a woman between 25 and 40 years old in good health. This CDR3 reads CASSSTGEPYEQYF. DNA of the CDR3: TGCGCCAGCAGCTCCACAGGGGAGCCCTACGAGCAGTACTTC.